This T cell receptor beta chain is drawn from a study of blood T cell repertoires in COVID-19. Clones were read by immunoSEQ multiplex PCR, and TCRdb kept only the in-frame ones, dropping some. The table has approximately 93,000 clones, 70% to 90% seen once. V lost 3 bases, J lost 6 bases, and 6 bases lay in between. The CDR3 is made up of 11 amino acids. The material sequenced was peripheral blood. This sequence was found in a man aged 50 to 59 with COVID-19, enrolled during active disease. The chain links TRBV12-3 or TRBV12-4 to TRBJ2-7; D is unresolved. The DNA of the CDR3 is TGTGCCAGCAGTTTCGCGCGCGAGCAGTACTTC. This sequence encodes CASSFAREQYF.